What follows is one T cell receptor (beta chain) and its context. Its antigen is undetermined. Original processing methods: ImmunoSEQ yielded junction-only sequences lacking quality scores, so filtering differed. Only in-frame clones appear in the TCRdb table, and some are missing; sequencing was by immunoSEQ multiplex PCR. V and J calls and clone size follow that table, whereas D and trimming were derived from the DNA. The repertoire has a few million clones, less than 95% of them found once; the top ten carry roughly 0.34%. Into CD45RA+ naive and CD45RA-negative memory subsets, the CD4+ cells were split. V was cut by 4 bases and J by 5 bases, with 10 bases left in between. The CDR3 has 12 amino acids. CDR1 is SGHRS and CDR2 is YFSETQ in the germline V gene. The entry originates in a study of shared clonotypes between healthy human individuals. Whole-study findings and limits: It was observed that 5% to 6% of naive CD4 clonotypes were shared across several donors. Relative to their counterparts shared across all four donors, non-shared clonotypes exhibited diminished generation probabilities.

The source of this sequence is a man aged 18-30 years in good health. Some clones in this sample may be carry-over from other donors' samples. The sequenced sample was naive CD4+ T cells from PBMCs. Subset defined: CD45RA+ positively selected. The chain is built from TRBV5-1 and TRBJ2-7; no definite D call. CDR3 sequence: CASSQPSDEQYF. Written as DNA, the CDR3 is TGCGCCAGCAGCCAACCTTCGGACGAGCAGTACTTC.